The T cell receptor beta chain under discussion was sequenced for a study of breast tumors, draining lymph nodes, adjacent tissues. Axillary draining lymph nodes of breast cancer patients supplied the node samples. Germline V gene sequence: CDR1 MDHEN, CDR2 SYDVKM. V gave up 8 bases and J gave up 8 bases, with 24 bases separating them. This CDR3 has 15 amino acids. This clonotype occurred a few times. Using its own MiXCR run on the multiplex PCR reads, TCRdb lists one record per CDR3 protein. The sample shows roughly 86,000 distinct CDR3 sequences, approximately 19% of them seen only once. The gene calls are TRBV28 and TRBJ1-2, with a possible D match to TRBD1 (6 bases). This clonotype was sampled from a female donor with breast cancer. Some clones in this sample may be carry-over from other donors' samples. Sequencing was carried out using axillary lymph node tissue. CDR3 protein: CASHLGGRPFWGYTF. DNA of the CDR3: TGTGCCAGCCACCTTGGGGGGCGCCCCTTTTGGGGCTACACCTTC.